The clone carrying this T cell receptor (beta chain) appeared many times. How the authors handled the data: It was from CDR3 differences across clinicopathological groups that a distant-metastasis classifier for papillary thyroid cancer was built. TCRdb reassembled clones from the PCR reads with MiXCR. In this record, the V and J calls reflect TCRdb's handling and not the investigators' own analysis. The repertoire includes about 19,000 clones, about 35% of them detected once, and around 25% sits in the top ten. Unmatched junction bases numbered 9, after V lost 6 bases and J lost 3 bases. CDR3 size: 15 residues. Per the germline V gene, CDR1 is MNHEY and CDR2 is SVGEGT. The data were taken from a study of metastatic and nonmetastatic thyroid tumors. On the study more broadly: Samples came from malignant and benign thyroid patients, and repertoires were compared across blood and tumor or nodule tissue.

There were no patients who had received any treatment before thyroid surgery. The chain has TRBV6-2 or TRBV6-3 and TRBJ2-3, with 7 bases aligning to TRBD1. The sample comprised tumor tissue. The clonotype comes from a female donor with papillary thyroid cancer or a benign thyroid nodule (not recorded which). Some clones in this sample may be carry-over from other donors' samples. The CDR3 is CASSLDRDGTDTQYF. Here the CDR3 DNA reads TGTGCCAGCAGCCTCGACAGGGACGGGACAGATACGCAGTATTTT.